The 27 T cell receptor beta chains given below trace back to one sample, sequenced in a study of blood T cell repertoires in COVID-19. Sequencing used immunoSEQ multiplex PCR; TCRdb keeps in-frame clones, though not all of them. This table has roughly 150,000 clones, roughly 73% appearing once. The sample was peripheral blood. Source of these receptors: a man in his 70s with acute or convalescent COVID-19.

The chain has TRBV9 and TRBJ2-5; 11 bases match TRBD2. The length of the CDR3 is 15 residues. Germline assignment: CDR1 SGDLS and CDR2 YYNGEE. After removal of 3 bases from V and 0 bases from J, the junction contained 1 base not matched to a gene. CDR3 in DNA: TGTGCCAGCAGCGGGACTAGCGGGTACCAAGAGACCCAGTACTTC. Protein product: CASSGTSGYQETQYF. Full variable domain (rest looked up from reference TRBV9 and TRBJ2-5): DSGVTQTPKHLITATGQRVTLRCSPRSGDLSVYWYQQSLDQGLQFLIQYYNGEERAKGNILERFSAQQFPDLHSELNLSSLELGDSALYFCASSGTSGYQETQYFGPGTRLLVL.

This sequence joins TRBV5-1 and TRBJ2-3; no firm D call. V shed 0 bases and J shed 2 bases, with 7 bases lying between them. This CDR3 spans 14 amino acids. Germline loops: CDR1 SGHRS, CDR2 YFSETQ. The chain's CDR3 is CASSLAVSTDTQYF. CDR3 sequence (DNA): TGCGCCAGCAGCTTGGCGGTGTCCACAGATACGCAGTATTTT.

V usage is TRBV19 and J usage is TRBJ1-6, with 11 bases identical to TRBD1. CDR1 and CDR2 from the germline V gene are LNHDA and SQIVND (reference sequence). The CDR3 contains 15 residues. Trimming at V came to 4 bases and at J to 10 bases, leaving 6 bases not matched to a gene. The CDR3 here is CASSTGQGAWSPLHF. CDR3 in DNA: TGTGCCAGTAGTACCGGACAGGGGGCTTGGTCACCCCTCCACTTT.

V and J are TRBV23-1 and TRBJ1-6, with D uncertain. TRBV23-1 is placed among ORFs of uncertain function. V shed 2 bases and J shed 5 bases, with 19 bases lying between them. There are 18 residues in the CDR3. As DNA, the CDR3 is TGCGCCAGCAGTCAACCGTCGCCAGACACAAGGCATAATTCACCCCTCCACTTT. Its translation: CASSQPSPDTRHNSPLHF.

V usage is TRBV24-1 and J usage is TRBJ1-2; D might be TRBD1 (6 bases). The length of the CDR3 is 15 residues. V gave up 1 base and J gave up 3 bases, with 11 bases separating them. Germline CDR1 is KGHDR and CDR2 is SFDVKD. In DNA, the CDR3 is TGTGCCACCAGTGATTTCAGTCAGGGGTACTATGGCTACACCTTC. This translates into CATSDFSQGYYGYTF.

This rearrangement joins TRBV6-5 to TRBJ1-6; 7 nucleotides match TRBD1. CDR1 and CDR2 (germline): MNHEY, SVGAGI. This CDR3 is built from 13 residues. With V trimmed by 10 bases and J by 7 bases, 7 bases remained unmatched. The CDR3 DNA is TGTGCCATGGACAGGCCCGCAAATTCACCCCTCCACTTT. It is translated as CAMDRPANSPLHF.

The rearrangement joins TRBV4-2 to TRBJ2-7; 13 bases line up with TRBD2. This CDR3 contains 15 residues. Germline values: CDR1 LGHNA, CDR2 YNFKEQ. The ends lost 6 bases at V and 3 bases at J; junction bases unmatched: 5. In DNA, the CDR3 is TGTGCCAGCAGTGCGACTAGCGGGGGGCTCTACGAGCAGTACTTC. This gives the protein CASSATSGGLYEQYF.

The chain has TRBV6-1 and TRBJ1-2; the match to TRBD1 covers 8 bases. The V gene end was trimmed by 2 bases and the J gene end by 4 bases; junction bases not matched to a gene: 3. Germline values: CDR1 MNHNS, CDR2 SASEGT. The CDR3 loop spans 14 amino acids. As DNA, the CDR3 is TGTGCCAGCAGTGAACGGACAGGGCCCTATGGCTACACCTTC. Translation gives CASSERTGPYGYTF.

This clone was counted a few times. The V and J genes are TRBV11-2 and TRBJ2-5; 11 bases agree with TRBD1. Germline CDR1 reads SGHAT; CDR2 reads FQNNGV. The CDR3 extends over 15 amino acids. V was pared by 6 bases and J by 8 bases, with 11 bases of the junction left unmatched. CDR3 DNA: TGTGCCAGCAGTCGGACAGGGGGCCTTAGAGAAACCCAGTACTTC. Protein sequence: CASSRTGGLRETQYF.

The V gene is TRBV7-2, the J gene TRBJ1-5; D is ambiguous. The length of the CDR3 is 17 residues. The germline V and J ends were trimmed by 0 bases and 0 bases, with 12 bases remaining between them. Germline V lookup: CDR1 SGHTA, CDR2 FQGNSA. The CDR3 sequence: CASSLARSLYSNQPQHF. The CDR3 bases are TGTGCCAGCAGCTTAGCGCGGTCACTTTATAGCAATCAGCCCCAGCATTTT.

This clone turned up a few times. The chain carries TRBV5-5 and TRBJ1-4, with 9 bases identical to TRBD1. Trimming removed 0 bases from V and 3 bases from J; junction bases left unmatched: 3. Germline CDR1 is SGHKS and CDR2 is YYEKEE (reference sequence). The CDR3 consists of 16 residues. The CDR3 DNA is TGTGCCAGCAGCTTGGGACAGGGGGAAGCTAATGAAAAACTGTTTTTT. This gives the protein CASSLGQGEANEKLFF.

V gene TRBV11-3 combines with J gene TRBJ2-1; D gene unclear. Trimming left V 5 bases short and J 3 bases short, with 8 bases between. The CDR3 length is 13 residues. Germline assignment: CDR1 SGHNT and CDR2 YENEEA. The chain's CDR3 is CASSPRGYNEQFF. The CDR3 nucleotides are TGTGCCAGCAGCCCTCGAGGCTACAATGAGCAGTTCTTC.

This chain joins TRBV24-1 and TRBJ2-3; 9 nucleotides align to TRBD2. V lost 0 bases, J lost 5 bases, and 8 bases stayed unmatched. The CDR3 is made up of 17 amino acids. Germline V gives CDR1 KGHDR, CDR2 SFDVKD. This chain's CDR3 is CATSDLHSGSRGDTQYF. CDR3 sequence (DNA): TGTGCCACCAGTGATTTGCATAGCGGGAGTCGGGGAGATACGCAGTATTTT.

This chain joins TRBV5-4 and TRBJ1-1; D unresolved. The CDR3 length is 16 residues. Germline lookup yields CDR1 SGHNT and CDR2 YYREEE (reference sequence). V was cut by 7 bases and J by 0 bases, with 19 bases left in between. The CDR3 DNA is TGTGCCAGCCGCAAAGGAGGAACGTCCATGAACACTGAAGCTTTCTTT. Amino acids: CASRKGGTSMNTEAFF. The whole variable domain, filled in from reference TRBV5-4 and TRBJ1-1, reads ETGVTQSPTHLIKTRGQQVTLRCSSQSGHNTVSWYQQALGQGPQFIFQYYREEENGRGNFPPRFSGLQFPNYSSELNVNALELDDSALYLCASRKGGTSMNTEAFFGQGTRLTVV.

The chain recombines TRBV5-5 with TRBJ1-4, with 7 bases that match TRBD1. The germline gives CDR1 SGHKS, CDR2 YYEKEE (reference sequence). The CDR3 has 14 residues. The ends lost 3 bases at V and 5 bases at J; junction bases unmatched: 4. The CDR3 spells CASSSGQFNEKLFF. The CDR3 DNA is TGTGCCAGCAGCTCGGGACAGTTCAATGAAAAACTGTTTTTT.

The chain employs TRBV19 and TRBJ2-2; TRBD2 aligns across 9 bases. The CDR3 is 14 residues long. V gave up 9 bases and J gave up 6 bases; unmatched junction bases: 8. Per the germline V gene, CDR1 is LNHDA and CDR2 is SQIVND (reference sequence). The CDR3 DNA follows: TGTGCCAGCCAAATAGCGGGGGTTCCCGGGGAGCTGTTTTTT. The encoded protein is CASQIAGVPGELFF.

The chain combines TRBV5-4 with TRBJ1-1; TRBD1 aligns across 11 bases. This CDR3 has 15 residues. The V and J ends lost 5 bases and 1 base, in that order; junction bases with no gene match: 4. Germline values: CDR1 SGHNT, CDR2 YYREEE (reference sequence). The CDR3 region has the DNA TGTGCCAGCAGAGGGACAGGGGGGCCGAACACTGAAGCTTTCTTT. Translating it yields CASRGTGGPNTEAFF.

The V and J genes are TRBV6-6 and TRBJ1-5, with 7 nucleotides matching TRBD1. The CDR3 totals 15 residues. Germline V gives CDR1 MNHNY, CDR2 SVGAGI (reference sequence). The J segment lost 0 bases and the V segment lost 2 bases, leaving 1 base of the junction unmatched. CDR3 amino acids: CASSYTGASNQPQHF. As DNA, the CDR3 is TGTGCCAGCAGTTACACAGGGGCTAGCAATCAGCCCCAGCATTTT.

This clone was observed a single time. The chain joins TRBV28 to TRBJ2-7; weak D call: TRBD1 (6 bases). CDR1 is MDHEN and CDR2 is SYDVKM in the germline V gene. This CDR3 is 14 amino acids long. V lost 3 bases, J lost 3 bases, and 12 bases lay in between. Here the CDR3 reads CASSFPRDNYEQYF. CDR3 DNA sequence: TGTGCCAGCAGTTTCCCCCGGGACAACTACGAGCAGTACTTC.

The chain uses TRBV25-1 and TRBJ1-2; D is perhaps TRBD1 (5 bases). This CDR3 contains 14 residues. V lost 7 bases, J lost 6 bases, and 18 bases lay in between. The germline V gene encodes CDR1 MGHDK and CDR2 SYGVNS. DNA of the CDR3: TGTGCCAGCATCCAGGGAGGCAGGGACGATGGCTACACCTTC. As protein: CASIQGGRDDGYTF.

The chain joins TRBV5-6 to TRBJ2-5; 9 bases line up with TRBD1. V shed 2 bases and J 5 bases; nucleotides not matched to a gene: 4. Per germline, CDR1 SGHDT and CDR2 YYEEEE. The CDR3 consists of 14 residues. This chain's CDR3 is CASSLQGAEETQYF. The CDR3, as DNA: TGTGCCAGCAGCTTACAGGGGGCGGAGGAGACCCAGTACTTC. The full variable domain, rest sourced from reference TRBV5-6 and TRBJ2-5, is DAGVTQSPTHLIKTRGQQVTLRCSPKSGHDTVSWYQQALGQGPQFIFQYYEEEERQRGNFPDRFSGHQFPNYSSELNVNALLLGDSALYLCASSLQGAEETQYFGPGTRLLVL.

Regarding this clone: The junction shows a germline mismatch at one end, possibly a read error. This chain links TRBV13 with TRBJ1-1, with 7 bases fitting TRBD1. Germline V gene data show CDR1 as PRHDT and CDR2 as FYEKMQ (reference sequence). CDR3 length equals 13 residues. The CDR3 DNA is TGTGCCAACAGCCAACAGGGGAGGACTGAAGCTTTCTTT. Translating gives CANSQQGRTEAFF. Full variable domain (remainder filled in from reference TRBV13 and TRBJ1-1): AAGVIQSPRHLIKEKRETATLKCYPIPRHDTVYWYQQGPGQDPQFLISFYEKMQSDKGSIPDRFSAQQFSDYHSELNMSSLELGDSALYFCANSQQGRTEAFFGQGTRLTVV.

CDR3 amino acids: CATSAAALNTEAFF. The CDR3 coding sequence is TGTGCCACCAGTGCCGCGGCCTTGAACACTGAAGCTTTCTTT. J is TRBJ1-1 and V is TRBV24-1; no definite D call. CDR1 and CDR2 (germline): KGHDR, SFDVKD. V lost 5 bases, J lost 0 bases, and 9 bases lay in between. This CDR3 region has 14 residues.

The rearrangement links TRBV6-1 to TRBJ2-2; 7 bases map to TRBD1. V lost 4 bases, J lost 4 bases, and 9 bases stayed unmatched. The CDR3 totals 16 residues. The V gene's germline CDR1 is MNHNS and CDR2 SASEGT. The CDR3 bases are TGTGCCAGCAGTGTCATGCCGGGACAGAGCACCGGGGAGCTGTTTTTT. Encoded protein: CASSVMPGQSTGELFF.

The CDR3 coding sequence is TGTGCCAGCAGTGATCTTGGAGCGGGGGGGCATAAGACCCAGTACTTC. Translation: CASSDLGAGGHKTQYF. J is TRBJ2-5 and V is TRBV2, with 10 positions matching TRBD2. V lost 3 bases to trimming and J lost 6 bases; unmatched junction nucleotides: 10. The CDR3 extends over 16 amino acids. CDR1 and CDR2 (germline): SNHLY, FYNNEI.

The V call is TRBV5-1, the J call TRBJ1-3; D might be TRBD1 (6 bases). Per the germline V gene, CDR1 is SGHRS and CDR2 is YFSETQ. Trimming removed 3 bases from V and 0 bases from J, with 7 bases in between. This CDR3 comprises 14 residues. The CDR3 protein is CASSWTDSGNTIYF. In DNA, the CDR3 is TGCGCCAGCAGCTGGACAGACTCTGGAAACACCATATATTTT.

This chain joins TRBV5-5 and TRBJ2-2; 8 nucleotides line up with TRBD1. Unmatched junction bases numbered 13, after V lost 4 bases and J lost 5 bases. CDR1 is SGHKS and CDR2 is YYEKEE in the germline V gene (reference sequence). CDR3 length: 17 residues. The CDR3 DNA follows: TGTGCCAGCAGCATTGCCTTAGGGACAGGTCAAACCGGGGAGCTGTTTTTT. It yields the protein CASSIALGTGQTGELFF.